These 8 T cell receptor beta chains originate from one sample sequenced in a study of blood T cell repertoires in COVID-19. Generated by immunoSEQ multiplex PCR, the TCRdb table keeps only in-frame clones and is missing some. The table shows 85,000 to 90,000 clones, with about 86% occurring only once. Sequencing used peripheral blood. The receptors shown here come from a man older than 75 with active or convalescent COVID-19.

V is TRBV6-2 or TRBV6-3 and J is TRBJ1-2; no clear D. The V end lost 0 bases, the J end lost 11 bases, and 13 bases lay between the germline ends. Germline loops: CDR1 MNHEY, CDR2 SVGEGT. The CDR3 runs to 13 residues. DNA for the CDR3: TGTGCCAGCAGTTACTCAGCAAGTCCGGGGTACACCTTC. Protein product: CASSYSASPGYTF.

V and J are TRBV4-3 and TRBJ2-1, with D maybe TRBD1 (5 bases). Germline assignment: CDR1 LGHNA and CDR2 YSLEER. Trimming shortened V by 4 bases and J by 7 bases, and 14 bases separated the two germline ends. This CDR3 region has 14 residues. Here the CDR3 DNA reads TGCGCCAGCAGCCGCCAAACAGGTGAAAATGAGCAGTTCTTC. Translation: CASSRQTGENEQFF.

J is TRBJ2-3 and V is TRBV3-1 (or the pseudogene TRBV3-2), with D maybe TRBD2 (5 bases). Trimming removed 2 bases from V and 2 bases from J, with 17 bases in between. CDR1 is LGHDT and CDR2 is YNNKEL in the germline V gene (reference sequence). The CDR3 extends over 17 amino acids. DNA for the CDR3: TGTGCCAGCAGCCAAATGGGGAGAACCTTGAACACAGATACGCAGTATTTT. Translated, it gives CASSQMGRTLNTDTQYF.

This clone was observed a few times. V gene TRBV5-1 combines with J gene TRBJ2-1, with D perhaps TRBD2 (5 bases). The germline V gene encodes CDR1 SGHRS and CDR2 YFSETQ. The CDR3 contains 15 residues. V was clipped by 0 bases and J by 3 bases, with 10 bases between them. CDR3 residues: CASSLAKRVYNEQFF. Written as DNA, the CDR3 is TGCGCCAGCAGCTTGGCGAAGAGGGTCTACAATGAGCAGTTCTTC.

The chain has TRBV7-2 and TRBJ1-6; tentatively, D is TRBD1 (6 bases). Germline CDR1 is SGHTA and CDR2 is FQGNSA. V was clipped by 3 bases and J by 8 bases, with 8 bases between them. The CDR3 has 13 amino acids. CDR3 in amino acids: CASSLYRDSPLHF. As DNA, the CDR3 is TGTGCCAGCAGCTTGTACAGGGATTCACCCCTCCACTTT.

The V gene is TRBV28, the J gene TRBJ1-5; D remains ambiguous. CDR1 and CDR2 (germline): MDHEN, SYDVKM. The CDR3 is made up of 13 amino acids. Trimming left V 7 bases short and J 14 bases short, with 21 bases between. The CDR3 DNA follows: TGTGCCAGCACAAACCAATATGCCGGGTATAAGCATTTT. Residues: CASTNQYAGYKHF.

This sequence joins TRBV29-1 and TRBJ2-5; possible D gene TRBD1, 6 bases. The CDR3 loop spans 13 amino acids. The V and J ends lost 6 bases and 5 bases respectively, with 16 bases between them. Germline V gene lookup returns CDR1 SQVTM and CDR2 ANQGSEA. The CDR3: CSVIQGSGETQYF. The CDR3 DNA reads TGCAGCGTAATACAGGGTTCCGGGGAGACCCAGTACTTC.

The chain uses TRBV27 and TRBJ2-1; 8 nucleotides line up with TRBD2. In germline, CDR1 is MNHEY, CDR2 SMNVEV (reference sequence). The J segment lost 15 bases and the V segment lost 5 bases, leaving 9 bases of the junction unmatched. CDR3 length: 12 residues. DNA of the CDR3: TGTGCCAGCAGTCTCGTCGGGAGGGCTGCGTTCTTC. Its translation: CASSLVGRAAFF.